This TCR beta chain was identified in a study of CD8 T cells in Susac syndrome. The CDR3 covers 12 residues. Germline V gene lookup returns CDR1 SEHNR and CDR2 FQNEAQ (reference sequence). V was shortened by 3 bases and J by 5 bases, with 7 bases between the two germline ends. Random-hexamer reverse transcription was applied to about 0.5 to 1 ug RNA. The CDR3 of TCR beta was amplified by immunoSEQ multiplex PCR across 54 Vbeta and 13 Jbeta. TCRdb re-analysed the immunoSEQ multiplex PCR reads in MiXCR, keeping a single row per CDR3 protein. The table records 120,000 to 150,000 distinct CDR3 sequences, nearly 95% of them present only once. Concerning this clonotype itself: The antigen is not known.

The individuals used as controls were healthy donors who had been matched for both age and sex. Points from the study as a whole: Individuals included in the TCR sequencing and HLA analysis were acknowledged by the study to be relatively few in number.

The gene calls are TRBV7-9 and TRBJ1-2, with D possibly being TRBD1 (6 bases). The clonotype originates from a human donor in good health. Sequenced: CD8+ T cells from PBMCs. The CDR3 region is CASSLGQYGYTF. Written as DNA, the CDR3 is TGTGCCAGCAGCTTGGGACAATATGGCTACACCTTC.